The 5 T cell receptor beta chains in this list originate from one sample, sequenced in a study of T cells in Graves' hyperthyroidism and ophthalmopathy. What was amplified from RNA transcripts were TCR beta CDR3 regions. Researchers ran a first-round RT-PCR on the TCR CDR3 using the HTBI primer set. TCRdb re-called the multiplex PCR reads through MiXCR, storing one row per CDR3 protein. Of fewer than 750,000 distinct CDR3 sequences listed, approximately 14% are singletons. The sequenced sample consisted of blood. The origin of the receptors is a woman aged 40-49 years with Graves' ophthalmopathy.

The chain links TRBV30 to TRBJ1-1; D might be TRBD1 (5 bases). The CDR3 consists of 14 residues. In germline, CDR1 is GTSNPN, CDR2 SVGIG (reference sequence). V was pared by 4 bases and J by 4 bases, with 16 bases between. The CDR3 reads CAWKVARGATEAFF. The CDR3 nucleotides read TGTGCCTGGAAAGTCGCAAGGGGAGCCACTGAAGCTTTCTTT.

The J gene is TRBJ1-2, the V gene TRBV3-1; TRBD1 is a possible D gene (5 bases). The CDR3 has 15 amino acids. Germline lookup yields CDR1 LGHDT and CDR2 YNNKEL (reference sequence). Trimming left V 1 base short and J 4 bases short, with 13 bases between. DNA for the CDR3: TGTGCCAGCAGCCAAGGCGACAGCCTCCTCTATGGCTACACCTTC. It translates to CASSQGDSLLYGYTF.

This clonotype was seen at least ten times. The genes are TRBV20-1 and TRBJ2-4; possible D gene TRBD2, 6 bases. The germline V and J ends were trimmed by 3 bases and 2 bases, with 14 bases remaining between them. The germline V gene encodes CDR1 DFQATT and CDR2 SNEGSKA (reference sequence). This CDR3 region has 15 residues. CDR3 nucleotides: TGCAGTGCTAGTGGCCCGGAGGGTCCCAAAAACATTCAGTACTTC. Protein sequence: CSASGPEGPKNIQYF.

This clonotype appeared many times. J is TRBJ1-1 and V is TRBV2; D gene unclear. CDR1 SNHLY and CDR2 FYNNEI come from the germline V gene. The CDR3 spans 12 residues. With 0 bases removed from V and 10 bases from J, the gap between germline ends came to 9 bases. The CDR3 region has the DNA TGTGCCAGCAGTGAAGCGCCCGGGCGAGCTTTCTTT. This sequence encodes CASSEAPGRAFF.

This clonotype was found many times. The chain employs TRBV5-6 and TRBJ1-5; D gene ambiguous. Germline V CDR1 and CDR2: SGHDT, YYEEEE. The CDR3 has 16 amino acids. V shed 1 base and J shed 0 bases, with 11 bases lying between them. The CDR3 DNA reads TGTGCCAGCAGCTTGTATCGGCAACCTAGCAATCAGCCCCAGCATTTT. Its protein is CASSLYRQPSNQPQHF.